The sequence of this T cell receptor beta chain was determined in a study of cytomegalovirus exposure and HLA in healthy donors. Study-level findings and limits: The TCR clusters that emerged in the first cohort tended, a later analysis found, to co-occur in the approximately 130 validation repertoires. Rare TCR sequences predominated, though certain public TCRs were found in many donors. Cytomegalovirus-associated status was assigned to 150 or so TCR beta chains.

TCRdb keeps only in-frame clones here, not all; method: immunoSEQ multiplex PCR. The sample consists of fewer than 150,000 clones, approximately 88% of them appearing once. As to this clone: No antigen is known for it.

Separate from the 666-subject first cohort was the approximately 110-subject validation cohort, to which the donors belonged. V was pared by 7 bases and J by 4 bases, with 14 bases between. Germline values: CDR1 SEHNR, CDR2 FQNEAQ (reference sequence). The CDR3 sequence is 14 residues long. Sample: PBMCs. This receptor was identified in a man younger than 35 in good health and CMV-seronegative. This chain connects TRBV7-9 to TRBJ1-5; maybe TRBD1 (6 bases). The CDR3 loop is CASTRDTLNQPQHF. The CDR3 DNA reads TGTGCCAGCACCCGGGACACGCTAAATCAGCCCCAGCATTTT.